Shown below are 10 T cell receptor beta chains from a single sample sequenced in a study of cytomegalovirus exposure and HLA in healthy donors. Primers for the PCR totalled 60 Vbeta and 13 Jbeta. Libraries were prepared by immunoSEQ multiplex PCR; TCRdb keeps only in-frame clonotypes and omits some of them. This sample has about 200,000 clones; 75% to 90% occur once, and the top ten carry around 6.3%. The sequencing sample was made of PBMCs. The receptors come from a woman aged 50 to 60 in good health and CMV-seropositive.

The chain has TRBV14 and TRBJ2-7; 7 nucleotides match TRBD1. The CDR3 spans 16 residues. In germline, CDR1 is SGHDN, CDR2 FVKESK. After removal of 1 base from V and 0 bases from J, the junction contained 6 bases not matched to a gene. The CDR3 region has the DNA TGTGCCAGCAGCCAAGGCAAGGCAGGGGGCTCCTACGAGCAGTACTTC. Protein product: CASSQGKAGGSYEQYF.

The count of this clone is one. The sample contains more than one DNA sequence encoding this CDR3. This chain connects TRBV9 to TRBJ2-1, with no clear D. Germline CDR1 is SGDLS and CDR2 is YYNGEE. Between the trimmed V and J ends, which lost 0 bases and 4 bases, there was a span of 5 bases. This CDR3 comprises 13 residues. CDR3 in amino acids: CASSVGSYNEQFF. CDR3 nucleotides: TGTGCCAGCAGCGTAGGTAGTTACAATGAGCAGTTCTTC.

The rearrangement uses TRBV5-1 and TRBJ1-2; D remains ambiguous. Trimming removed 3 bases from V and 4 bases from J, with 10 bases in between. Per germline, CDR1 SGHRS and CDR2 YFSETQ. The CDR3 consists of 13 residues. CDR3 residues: CASSSGRSYGYTF. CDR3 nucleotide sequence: TGCGCCAGCAGCTCAGGAAGGTCCTATGGCTACACCTTC.

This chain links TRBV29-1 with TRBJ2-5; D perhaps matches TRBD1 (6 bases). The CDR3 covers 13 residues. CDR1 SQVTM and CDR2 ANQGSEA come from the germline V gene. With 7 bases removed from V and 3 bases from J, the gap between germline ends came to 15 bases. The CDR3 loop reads CSGAGTPKETQYF. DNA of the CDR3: TGCAGCGGCGCCGGGACACCGAAAGAGACCCAGTACTTC.

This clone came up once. Here the CDR3 DNA reads TGTGCCAGCAGCTTCCGGGACAGGGCTCTTGCCGGGGAGCTGTTTTTT. Protein sequence: CASSFRDRALAGELFF. The chain joins TRBV7-8 to TRBJ2-2; 9 nucleotides match TRBD1. Germline lookup yields CDR1 SGHVS and CDR2 FQNEAQ. After removal of 3 bases from V and 6 bases from J, the junction contained 8 bases not matched to a gene. The CDR3 runs 16 residues.

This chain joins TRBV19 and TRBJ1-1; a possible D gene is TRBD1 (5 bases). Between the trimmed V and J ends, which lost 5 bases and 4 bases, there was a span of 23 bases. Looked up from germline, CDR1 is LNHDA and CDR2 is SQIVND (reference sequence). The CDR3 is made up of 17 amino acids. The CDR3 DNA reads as TGTGCCAGTAGTGTGGAACCGGGACGAAGGGGAGGCACTGAAGCTTTCTTT. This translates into CASSVEPGRRGGTEAFF.

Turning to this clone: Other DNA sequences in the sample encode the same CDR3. CDR3 in amino acids: CASSINGGGEQFF. CDR3 nucleotide sequence: TGTGCCAGTAGTATAAATGGGGGAGGAGAGCAGTTCTTC. The rearrangement links TRBV19 to TRBJ2-1, with D possibly TRBD2 on 6 matching bases. This CDR3 contains 13 residues. Germline V CDR1 and CDR2: LNHDA, SQIVND (reference sequence). Trimming cost V 2 bases and J 10 bases, with 12 bases left between them.

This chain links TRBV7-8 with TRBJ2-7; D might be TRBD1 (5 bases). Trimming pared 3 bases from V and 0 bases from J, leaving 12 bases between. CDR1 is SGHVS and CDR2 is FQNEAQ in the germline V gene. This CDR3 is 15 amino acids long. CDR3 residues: CASSFRPQGSYEQYF. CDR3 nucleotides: TGTGCCAGCAGCTTCAGGCCCCAGGGCTCCTACGAGCAGTACTTC.

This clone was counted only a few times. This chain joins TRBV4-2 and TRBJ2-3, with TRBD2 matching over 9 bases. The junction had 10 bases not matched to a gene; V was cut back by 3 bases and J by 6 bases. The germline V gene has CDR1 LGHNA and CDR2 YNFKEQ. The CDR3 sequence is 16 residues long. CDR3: CASSHPGLAGSDTQYF. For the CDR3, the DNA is TGTGCCAGCAGCCACCCGGGGCTAGCGGGATCGGATACGCAGTATTTT.

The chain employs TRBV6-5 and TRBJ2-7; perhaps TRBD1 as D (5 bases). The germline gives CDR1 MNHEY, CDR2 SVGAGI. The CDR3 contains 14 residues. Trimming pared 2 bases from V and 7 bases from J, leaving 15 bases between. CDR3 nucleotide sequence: TGTGCCAGCAGTTACAACCAGGGCGTGGGAGAGCAGTACTTC. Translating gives CASSYNQGVGEQYF.